The 17 T cell receptor beta chains given below trace back to one sample, sequenced in a study of tumor-infiltrating lymphocytes in primary liver carcinoma. From around 500 ng total RNA, TCR beta cDNA was generated with a primer in the constant region. Three-round nested multiplex PCR performed with slightly modified ARM-PCR produced the TCR beta libraries. The study ran its first two PCR rounds for nine to eleven cycles each, using TRBV1-TRBV30 forward primers and a C-beta reverse primer. TCRdb fed the multiplex PCR reads into MiXCR, producing one record per CDR3 protein. The sample records 95,000 to 150,000 distinct CDR3 sequences, around 62% being singletons. The tissue used was unsorted bulk material of roughly 17-34 mg. RNA and DNA were co-extracted from it with the AllPrep DNA/RNA mini kit. Sample: liver tumor tissue from sampling region 1. Subset described: tumor region T1, superior pole. These receptors came from a woman aged 55-70 years with primary liver carcinoma and hepatitis B virus infection.

About this clonotype: One end of the junction is discordant with germline, which a read error may explain. The chain recombines TRBV11-2 with TRBJ2-3; TRBD2 matches at 9 bases. Germline V gives CDR1 SGHAT, CDR2 FQNNGV. This CDR3 spans 16 amino acids. In nucleotides, the CDR3 is TGTACCAGCAGCCCCGTAGCGGGAGTGAGCGCAGATACGCAGTATTTT. This translates into CTSSPVAGVSADTQYF.

In this sample, this clonotype turned up a few times. Compared with germline, one end of the junction differs, possibly owing to a read error. The V and J genes are TRBV5-1 and TRBJ2-7; TRBD1 is a possible D gene (7 bases). Germline CDR1 reads SGHRS; CDR2 reads YFSETQ. This CDR3 has 15 amino acids. The CDR3 nucleotides read TGCGCCAGCAGCCGGGGACTGACAGGGCTTTACGGGCAGTACTTC. This sequence encodes CASSRGLTGLYGQYF.

This clonotype was seen many times. The V and J genes are TRBV12-3 or TRBV12-4 and TRBJ2-7; 13 positions agree with TRBD2. This CDR3 has 14 residues. The V gene end was trimmed by 4 bases and the J gene end by 4 bases; junction bases not matched to a gene: 1. Here the CDR3 reads CASSWGLAGYEQYF. The CDR3, as DNA: TGTGCCAGCAGTTGGGGACTAGCGGGATACGAGCAGTACTTC.

In the case of this clonotype: A much bigger clone sits one base away, suggesting this may be a read error. The conserved phenylalanine or tryptophan normally closing the CDR3 is absent here, so this likely arose from a read error. V gene TRBV5-5 combines with J gene TRBJ2-6; D gene ambiguous. CDR1 is SGHKS and CDR2 is YYEKEE in the germline V gene (reference sequence). This CDR3 is built from 16 residues. V was trimmed by 0 bases and J by 0 bases, leaving 7 bases between them. DNA of the CDR3: TGTGCCAGCAGCTTGGGGTTAACCTCTGGGGCCAACGTCCTGACTATC. Protein: CASSLGLTSGANVLTI.

The gene calls are TRBV7-9 and TRBJ2-5, with 7 positions matching TRBD2. Germline assignment: CDR1 SEHNR and CDR2 FQNEAQ (reference sequence). CDR3 length: 16 amino acids. V was pared by 5 bases and J by 4 bases, with 13 bases of the junction left unmatched. The CDR3 nucleotides read TGTGCCAGCAGCCCACTCCTAGGGACTATCCCAGAGACCCAGTACTTC. Residues: CASSPLLGTIPETQYF.

About this clonotype: Germline and junction disagree at one end, which may indicate a read error. CDR3 sequence (DNA): TGTGCCAGCAGCGCCGTGGGATCTAACTATGGCTACAGCTTC. This gives the protein CASSAVGSNYGYSF. The chain employs TRBV5-4 and TRBJ1-2; D unclear. The germline V gene has CDR1 SGHNT and CDR2 YYREEE (reference sequence). This CDR3 spans 14 amino acids.

This clonotype was seen a handful of times. One end of the junction does not line up with germline, which may come from a read error. This rearrangement joins TRBV11-2 to TRBJ2-1; tentative D call: TRBD2 (5 bases). The CDR3 consists of 14 residues. CDR1 and CDR2 (germline): SGHAT, FQNNGV. The CDR3 nucleotides are TGTACCAGCAGTCAGGACTCGATGTATAGGGAGCAGTTCTTC. Residues: CTSSQDSMYREQFF.

Remarks on this clonotype: A much larger clone lies a single base off, so this may be a read error. This sequence joins TRBV6-1 and TRBJ2-7; perhaps TRBD2 as D (5 bases). Germline CDR1 is MNHNS and CDR2 is SASEGT. The ends were cut back, 4 bases at V and 9 bases at J, with 19 bases in the middle. There are 14 residues in the CDR3. DNA for the CDR3: TGTGCCAGCAGTGTACAGAGGGCCCCTCGGCGGCAGTACTTC. Protein product: CASSVQRAPRRQYF.

The V call is TRBV28, the J call TRBJ2-7, with D possibly matching TRBD1 (5 bases). Germline V CDR1 and CDR2: MDHEN, SYDVKM. The CDR3 contains 12 residues. Trimming stripped 6 bases from V and 5 bases from J, with 11 bases between. The CDR3 loop is CASSIDRNEQYF. Written as DNA, the CDR3 is TGTGCCAGCAGCATAGACAGAAACGAGCAGTACTTC.

By share, this clonotype counts as medium-sized. This sequence joins TRBV5-4 and TRBJ2-7; the match to TRBD1 covers 7 bases. Germline values: CDR1 SGHNT, CDR2 YYREEE (reference sequence). The CDR3 covers 14 residues. J was trimmed by 2 bases and V by 4 bases; bases with no gene match: 6. The CDR3, as DNA: TGTGCCAGCAGCACCGGGACAGTCCCCTACGAGCAGTACTTC. Translating it yields CASSTGTVPYEQYF. Looking up the rest from reference TRBV5-4 and TRBJ2-7 gives the full variable domain: ETGVTQSPTHLIKTRGQQVTLRCSSQSGHNTVSWYQQALGQGPQFIFQYYREEENGRGNFPPRFSGLQFPNYSSELNVNALELDDSALYLCASSTGTVPYEQYFGPGTRLTVT.

V is TRBV11-2 and J is TRBJ2-1; D is unresolved. The CDR3 spans 16 residues. Germline V gene sequence: CDR1 SGHAT, CDR2 FQNNGV. Deletions cut 2 bases from V and 7 bases from J, with 18 bases between. The CDR3 coding sequence is TGTGCCAGCAGCTTACTCTCCCGGACCAGTCGTAATGAGCAGTTCTTC. Amino acids: CASSLLSRTSRNEQFF.

The chain has TRBV11-3 and TRBJ1-2; a possible D gene is TRBD1 (6 bases). Trimming shortened V by 5 bases and J by 7 bases, and 17 bases separated the two germline ends. From germline, CDR1 is SGHNT and CDR2 YENEEA. This CDR3 contains 14 residues. The CDR3 DNA follows: TGTGCCAGCAGCCGTATCGACAGGAAGAGTGGCTACACCTTC. It specifies CASSRIDRKSGYTF. The variable domain in full, completed from reference TRBV11-3 and TRBJ1-2, reads EAGVVQSPRYKIIEKKQPVAFWCNPISGHNTLYWYLQNLGQGPELLIRYENEEAVDDSQLPKDRFSAERLKGVDSTLKIQPAELGDSAVYLCASSRIDRKSGYTFGSGTRLTVV.

As for this clonotype: A read error is possible here, since a much larger clone lies one base away. This rearrangement joins TRBV29-1 to TRBJ2-1; no firm D call. Looked up from germline, CDR1 is SQVTM and CDR2 is ANQGSEA. This CDR3 is built from 14 residues. This CDR3 reads CSAQLLSSYNEQLF. The CDR3, as DNA: TGCAGCGCCCAGCTGTTGAGCTCCTACAATGAGCAGCTCTTC.

The rearrangement joins TRBV12-3 or TRBV12-4 to TRBJ1-4; D call uncertain. The V end was cut by 4 bases, the J end by 8 bases, with 20 bases between. The CDR3 totals 16 residues. CDR3 nucleotides: TGTGCCAGCAGTTCGGGGAGGTACGGGATAGGCGAAAAACTGTTTTTT. Translation: CASSSGRYGIGEKLFF.

In regard to this clonotype: Because it lacks the conserved phenylalanine or tryptophan at the end, this CDR3 is likely a read error. No DNA is shown, since the ends of the CDR3 on it are uncertain; the CDR3 is the one TCRdb lists. The chain recombines TRBV11-1 with TRBJ2-7; TRBD2 is the table's D call, not checked against the DNA. Germline CDR1 and CDR2: SGHAT and FQDESV (reference sequence). The CDR3 comprises 15 residues, both ends counted. Here the CDR3 reads CASSPRSAGLRERYL.

For this clonotype: A much bigger clone sits one base away, suggesting this may be a read error. CDR3: CAISADRQTHEQYF. The CDR3 bases are TGTGCCATCAGTGCCGACAGGCAGACCCACGAGCAGTACTTC. The chain recombines TRBV10-3 with TRBJ2-7, with D perhaps TRBD1 (6 bases). V gave up 4 bases and J gave up 5 bases, with 15 bases separating them. Germline V gene lookup returns CDR1 ENHRY and CDR2 SYGVKD. The CDR3 has 14 residues.

This sequence joins TRBV6-5 and TRBJ2-2; D is ambiguous. The V and J ends lost 5 bases and 4 bases respectively, with 11 bases between them. This CDR3 is built from 14 residues. The germline V gene encodes CDR1 MNHEY and CDR2 SVGAGI. The CDR3 reads CASSRSLSTGELFF. CDR3 nucleotides: TGTGCCAGCAGTCGGAGTCTATCCACCGGGGAGCTGTTTTTT.